This T cell receptor beta chain was identified in a study of patients and donors after allogeneic stem cell transplantation. The CDR3 extends over 20 amino acids. Germline CDR1 and CDR2: LNHDA and SQIVND (reference sequence). Unmatched junction bases numbered 15, after V lost 0 bases and J lost 2 bases. This clonotype has just a few counts. Each CDR3 protein gets one entry after TCRdb re-called the RT-PCR reads with MiXCR. The data contain about 160,000 distinct CDR3 sequences, 24% of them seen just once; the ten biggest clones take up 26%. The sample taken for sequencing was blood, either unsorted or a sorted T cell fraction (not recorded which). The gene calls are TRBV19 and TRBJ2-3, with 9 bases lining up with TRBD1. The source is a human donor who was either an allogeneic HSCT recipient or a stem cell or donor lymphocyte infusion donor (not recorded which). It is not recorded whose cells these are; they may come from a transplant donor. This CDR3 reads CASSIDRSGTGYLHTDTQYF. CDR3 DNA: TGTGCCAGTAGTATAGATCGTTCCGGGACAGGGTACTTACACACAGATACGCAGTATTTT.